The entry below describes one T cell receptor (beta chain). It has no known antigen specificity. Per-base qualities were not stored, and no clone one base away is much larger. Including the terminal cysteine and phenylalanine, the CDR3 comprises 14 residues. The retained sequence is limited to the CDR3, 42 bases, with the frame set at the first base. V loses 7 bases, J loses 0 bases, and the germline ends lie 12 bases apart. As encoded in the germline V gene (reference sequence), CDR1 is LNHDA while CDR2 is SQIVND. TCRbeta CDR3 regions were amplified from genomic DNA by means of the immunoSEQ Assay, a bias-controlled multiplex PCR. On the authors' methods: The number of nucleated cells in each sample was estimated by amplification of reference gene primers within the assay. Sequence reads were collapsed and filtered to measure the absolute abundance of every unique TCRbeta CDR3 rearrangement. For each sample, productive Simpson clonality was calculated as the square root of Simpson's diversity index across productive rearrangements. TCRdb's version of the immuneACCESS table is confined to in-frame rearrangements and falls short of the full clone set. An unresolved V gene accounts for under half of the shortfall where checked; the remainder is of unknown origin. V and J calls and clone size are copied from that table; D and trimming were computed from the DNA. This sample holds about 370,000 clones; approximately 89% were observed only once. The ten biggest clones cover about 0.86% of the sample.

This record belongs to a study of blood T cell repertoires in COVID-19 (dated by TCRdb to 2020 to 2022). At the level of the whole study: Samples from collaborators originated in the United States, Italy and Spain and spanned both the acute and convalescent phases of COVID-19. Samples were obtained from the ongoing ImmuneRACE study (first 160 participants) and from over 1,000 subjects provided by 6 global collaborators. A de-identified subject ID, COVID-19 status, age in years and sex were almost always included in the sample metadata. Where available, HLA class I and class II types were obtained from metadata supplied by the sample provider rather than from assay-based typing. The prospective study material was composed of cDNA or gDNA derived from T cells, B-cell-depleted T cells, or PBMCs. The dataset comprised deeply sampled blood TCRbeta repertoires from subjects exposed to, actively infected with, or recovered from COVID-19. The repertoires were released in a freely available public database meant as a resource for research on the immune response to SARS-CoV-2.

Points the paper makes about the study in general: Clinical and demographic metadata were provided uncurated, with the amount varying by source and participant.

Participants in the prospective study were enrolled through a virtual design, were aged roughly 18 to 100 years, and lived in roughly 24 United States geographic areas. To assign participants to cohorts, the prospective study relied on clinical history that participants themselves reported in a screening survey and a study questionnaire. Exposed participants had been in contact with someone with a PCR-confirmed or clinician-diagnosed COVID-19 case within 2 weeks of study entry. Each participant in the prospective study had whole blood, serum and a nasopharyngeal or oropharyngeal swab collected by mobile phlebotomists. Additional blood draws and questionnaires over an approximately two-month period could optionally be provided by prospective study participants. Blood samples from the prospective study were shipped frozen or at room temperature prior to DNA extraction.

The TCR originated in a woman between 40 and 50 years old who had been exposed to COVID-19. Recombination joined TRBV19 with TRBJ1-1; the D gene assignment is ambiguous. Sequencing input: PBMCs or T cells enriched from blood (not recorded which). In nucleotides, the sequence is TGTGCCAGTAAGGGAGTAGGTTTGAACACTGAAGCTTTCTTT. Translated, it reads CASKGVGLNTEAFF.